The clone carrying this TCR beta chain has a count of ten or more. Its matching antigen is unknown. Time point noted: longitudinal time-point 1 (baseline). Serving as healthy controls were blood bank volunteers based in Maryland, USA. The data were taken from a study of neurological immune-mediated disorders. Trimming shortened V by 3 bases and J by 5 bases, and 7 bases separated the two germline ends. In germline, CDR1 is SGHTA, CDR2 FQGTGA. CDR3 length equals 13 residues. TCRdb reprocessed the 5' RACE reads with MiXCR, giving one entry per CDR3 protein. The data contain 47,000 or so distinct CDR3 sequences, more than 8.5% of them singletons. Overall study results and limits: HTLV-1-associated myelopathy showed the most TCR clonal expansion; multiple sclerosis the least, below healthy controls. Among expanded clones, no CDR3 amino acid sequences were shared across subjects, a pattern suggesting private repertoires in all groups.

This sequence originates from a woman aged 40 to 55 in good health. Sequencing input: PBMCs. The V and J genes are TRBV7-3 and TRBJ2-2; D not certain. The CDR3 protein is CASSFSGTGELFF. Here the CDR3 DNA reads TGTGCCAGCAGCTTTTCCGGAACCGGGGAGCTGTTTTTT.